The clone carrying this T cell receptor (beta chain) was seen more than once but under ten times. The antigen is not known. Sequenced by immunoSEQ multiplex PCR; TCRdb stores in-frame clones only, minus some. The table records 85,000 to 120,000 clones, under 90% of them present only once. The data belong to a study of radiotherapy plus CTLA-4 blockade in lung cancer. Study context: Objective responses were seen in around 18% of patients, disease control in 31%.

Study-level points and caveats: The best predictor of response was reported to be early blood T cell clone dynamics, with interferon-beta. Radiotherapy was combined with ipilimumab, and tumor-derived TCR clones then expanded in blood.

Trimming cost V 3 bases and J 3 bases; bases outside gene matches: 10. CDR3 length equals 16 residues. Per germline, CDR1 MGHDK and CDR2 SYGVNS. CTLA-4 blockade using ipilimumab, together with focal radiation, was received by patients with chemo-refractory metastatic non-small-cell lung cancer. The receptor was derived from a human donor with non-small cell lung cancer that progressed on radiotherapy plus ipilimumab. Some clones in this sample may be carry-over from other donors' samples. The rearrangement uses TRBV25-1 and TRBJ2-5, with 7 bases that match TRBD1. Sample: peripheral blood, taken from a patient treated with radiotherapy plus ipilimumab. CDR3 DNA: TGTGCCAGCAGTGACCACCGTAAGGGGGCCGAAGAGACCCAGTACTTC. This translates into CASSDHRKGAEETQYF.